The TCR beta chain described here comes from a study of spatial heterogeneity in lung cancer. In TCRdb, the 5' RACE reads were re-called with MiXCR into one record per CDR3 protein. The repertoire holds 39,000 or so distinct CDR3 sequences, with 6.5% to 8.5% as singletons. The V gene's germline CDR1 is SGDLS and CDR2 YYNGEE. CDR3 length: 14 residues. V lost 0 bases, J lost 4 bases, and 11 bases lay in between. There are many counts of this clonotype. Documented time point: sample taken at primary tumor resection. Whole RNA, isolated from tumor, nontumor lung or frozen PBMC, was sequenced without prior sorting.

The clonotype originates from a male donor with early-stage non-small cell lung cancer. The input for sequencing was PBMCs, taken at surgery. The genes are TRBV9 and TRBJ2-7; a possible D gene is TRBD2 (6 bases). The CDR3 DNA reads TGTGCCAGCAGCGTAGATGGAGGGAAGTACGAGCAGTACTTC. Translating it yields CASSVDGGKYEQYF.